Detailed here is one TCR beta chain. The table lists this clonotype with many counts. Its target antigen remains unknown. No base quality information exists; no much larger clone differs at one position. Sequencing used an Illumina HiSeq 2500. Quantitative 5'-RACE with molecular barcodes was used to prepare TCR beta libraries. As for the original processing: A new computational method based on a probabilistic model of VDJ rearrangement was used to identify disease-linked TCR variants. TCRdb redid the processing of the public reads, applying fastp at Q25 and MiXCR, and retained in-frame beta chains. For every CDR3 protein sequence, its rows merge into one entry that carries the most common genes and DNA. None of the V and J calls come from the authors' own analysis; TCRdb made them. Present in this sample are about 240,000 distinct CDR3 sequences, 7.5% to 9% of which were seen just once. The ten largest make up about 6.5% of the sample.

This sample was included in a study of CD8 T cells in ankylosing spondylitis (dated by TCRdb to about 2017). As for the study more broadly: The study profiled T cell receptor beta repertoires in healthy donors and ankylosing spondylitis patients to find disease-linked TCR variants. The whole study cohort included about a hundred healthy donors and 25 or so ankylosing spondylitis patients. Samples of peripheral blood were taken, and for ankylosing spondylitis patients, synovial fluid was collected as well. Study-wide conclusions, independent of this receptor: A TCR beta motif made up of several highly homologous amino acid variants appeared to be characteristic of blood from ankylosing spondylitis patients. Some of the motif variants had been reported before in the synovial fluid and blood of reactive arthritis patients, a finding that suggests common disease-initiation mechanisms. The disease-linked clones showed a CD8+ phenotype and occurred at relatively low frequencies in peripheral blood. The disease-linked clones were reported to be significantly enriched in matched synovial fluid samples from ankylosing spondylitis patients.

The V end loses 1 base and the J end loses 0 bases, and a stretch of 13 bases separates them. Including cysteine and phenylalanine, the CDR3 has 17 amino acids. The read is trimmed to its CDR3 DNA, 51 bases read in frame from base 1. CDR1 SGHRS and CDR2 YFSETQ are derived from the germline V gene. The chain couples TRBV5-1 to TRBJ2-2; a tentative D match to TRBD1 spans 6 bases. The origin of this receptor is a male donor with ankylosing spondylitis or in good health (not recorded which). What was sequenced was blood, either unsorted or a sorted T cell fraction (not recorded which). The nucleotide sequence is TGCGCCAGCAGCTTGCCCTTCGACAGGCCGAACACCGGGGAGCTGTTTTTT. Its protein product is CASSLPFDRPNTGELFF.